The T cell receptor (beta chain) under discussion was sequenced for a study of T cell changes during pregnancy in multiple sclerosis. Measured with immunoSEQ multiplex PCR; TCRdb has only the in-frame clones, and not every one. The profile shows some 110,000 clones, 80% to 95% of them singletons. Germline V gives CDR1 SNHLY, CDR2 FYNNEI. The CDR3 runs to 16 residues. V lost 6 bases and J lost 5; bases outside the gene matches: 13. V usage is TRBV2 and J usage is TRBJ2-1, with 7 bases lining up with TRBD2. The source of this sequence is a female donor with multiple sclerosis, enrolled in a pregnancy study. This specimen was peripheral blood, taken in the third trimester of pregnancy. The CDR3 coding sequence is TGTGCCAGCAGAGTCGGGGGGACTCGTCTCCACAATGAGCAGTTCTTC. Translation gives CASRVGGTRLHNEQFF. Full variable domain (remainder filled in from reference TRBV2 and TRBJ2-1): EPEVTQTPSHQVTQMGQEVILRCVPISNHLYFYWYRQILGQKVEFLVSFYNNEISEKSEIFDDQFSVERPDGSNFTLKIRSTKLEDSAMYFCASRVGGTRLHNEQFFGPGTRLTVL.